This record looks at one TCR beta chain sequence and its context. This specimen belongs to a study of blood T cell repertoires in COVID-19. Across the study: T cells, B-cell-depleted T cells, or PBMCs supplied cDNA or gDNA.

The germline gives CDR1 LNHNV, CDR2 YYDKDF (reference sequence). CDR3 length: 15 amino acids. Deletions cut 0 bases from V and 5 bases from J, with 11 bases between. TCRdb's copy holds only in-frame clones and misses some; the assay was immunoSEQ multiplex PCR. Here the sample spans roughly 250,000 clones, less than 85% being singletons. The receptor comes from a woman aged 80 or older with active or convalescent COVID-19. The sequenced sample was peripheral blood. The chain has TRBV15 and TRBJ2-1, with D possibly matching TRBD2 (5 bases). CDR3 sequence: CATSRDGLPNNEQFF. CDR3 nucleotides: TGTGCCACCAGCAGAGATGGACTTCCAAACAATGAGCAGTTCTTC.